This T cell receptor beta chain was documented in a study of T cell changes during pregnancy in multiple sclerosis. In its sample, this clone was seen once. Profiled with immunoSEQ multiplex PCR; TCRdb holds only in-frame clones, not every one. The sample contains tens of thousands of clones, around 93% of which appear only once. The germline V and J ends were trimmed by 1 base and 6 bases, with 16 bases remaining between them. In germline, CDR1 is SGHKS, CDR2 YYEKEE (reference sequence). The CDR3 consists of 15 residues. The V gene is TRBV5-5, the J gene TRBJ1-1, with a weak D call TRBD1 (5 bases). Sequenced here: CD8+ T cells from peripheral blood mononuclear cells, sampled after pregnancy. This receptor was obtained from a female donor with multiple sclerosis, enrolled in a pregnancy study. The CDR3 DNA reads as TGTGCCAGCAGCTTGCGGCATCAGGGAGGTCCTGAAGCTTTCTTT. Amino acids: CASSLRHQGGPEAFF.